This is a list of T cell receptor beta chains from one sample in a study of spatial heterogeneity in lung cancer. TCRdb re-derived calls from the 5' RACE reads in MiXCR, one entry per CDR3 protein. The table records under 40,000 distinct CDR3 sequences, 5.8% of them present only once. The sample here was PBMCs, taken at surgery. The receptors stem from a male donor with early-stage non-small cell lung cancer. CDR3s include the opening cysteine and the closing phenylalanine or tryptophan. The D gene is left open where the match is weak.

D | V | CDR3
TRBD1 | TRBV25-1 | CASSKGQSLSAANVLTF
TRBD1 | TRBV14 | CASGTGNGYTF
. | TRBV9 | CASSVEGATNEKLFF
TRBD2 | TRBV15 | CATSRDGGLAYEQYF
. | TRBV12-3/TRBV12-4 | CASSLIETDTQYF
TRBD1 | TRBV29-1 | CSVKDRGIIYEQYF
. | TRBV5-1 | CASSSPGARTTGELFF
TRBD1 | TRBV12-3/TRBV12-4 | CASSFFQGAYEQFF
. | TRBV5-1 | CASSGGGTVQETQYF
. | TRBV7-8 | CASSFLTPPWVIRPARFRPYEQYF
. | TRBV7-8 | CASREGVRDTQYF
TRBD1 | TRBV20-1 | CSASRGIYEQYF
TRBD2 | TRBV29-1 | CSVEDLRGATDTQYF
. | TRBV19 | CASSTLSQGVTYEQYF
. | TRBV7-9 | CASSLDRLGSPLHF
. | TRBV30 | CAWSPDRVWTEAFF
TRBD2 | TRBV6-2/TRBV6-3 | CASTRLAGANEQFF
. | TRBV9 | CASSQDWNTGELFF
TRBD1 | TRBV5-4 | CASSLSGTGQSPLHF